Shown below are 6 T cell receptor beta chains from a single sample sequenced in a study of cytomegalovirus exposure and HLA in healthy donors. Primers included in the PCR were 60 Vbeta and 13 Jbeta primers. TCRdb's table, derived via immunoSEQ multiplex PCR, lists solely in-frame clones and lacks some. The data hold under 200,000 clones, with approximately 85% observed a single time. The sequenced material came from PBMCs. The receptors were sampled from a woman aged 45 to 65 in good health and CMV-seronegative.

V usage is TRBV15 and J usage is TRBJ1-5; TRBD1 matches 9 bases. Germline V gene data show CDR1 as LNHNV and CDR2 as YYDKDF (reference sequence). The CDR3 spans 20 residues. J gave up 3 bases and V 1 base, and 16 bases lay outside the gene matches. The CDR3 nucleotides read TGTGCCACCAGCAGAGCCCCGGGACAGGGATTGGGCGGGATCAATCAGCCCCAGCATTTT. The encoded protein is CATSRAPGQGLGGINQPQHF.

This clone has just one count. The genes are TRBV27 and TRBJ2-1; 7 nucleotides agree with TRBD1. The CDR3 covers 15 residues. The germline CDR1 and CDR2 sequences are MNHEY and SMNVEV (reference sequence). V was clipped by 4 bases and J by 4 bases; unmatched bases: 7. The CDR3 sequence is CASSSEGTVYNEQFF. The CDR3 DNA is TGTGCCAGCAGTTCTGAAGGGACAGTGTACAATGAGCAGTTCTTC.

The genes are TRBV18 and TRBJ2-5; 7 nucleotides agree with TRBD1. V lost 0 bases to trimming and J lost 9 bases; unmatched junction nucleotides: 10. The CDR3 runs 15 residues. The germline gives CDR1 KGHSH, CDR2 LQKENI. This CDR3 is CASSPPVSGQGAQYF. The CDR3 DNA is TGTGCCAGCTCACCACCGGTCAGCGGCCAGGGGGCCCAGTACTTC.

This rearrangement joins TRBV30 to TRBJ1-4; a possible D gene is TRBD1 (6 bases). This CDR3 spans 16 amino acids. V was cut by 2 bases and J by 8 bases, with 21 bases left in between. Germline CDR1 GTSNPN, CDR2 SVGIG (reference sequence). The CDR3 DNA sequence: TGTGCCTGGAGTAGGCAGACTTGGGGGCTGGGAGAAAAACTGTTTTTT. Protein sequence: CAWSRQTWGLGEKLFF.

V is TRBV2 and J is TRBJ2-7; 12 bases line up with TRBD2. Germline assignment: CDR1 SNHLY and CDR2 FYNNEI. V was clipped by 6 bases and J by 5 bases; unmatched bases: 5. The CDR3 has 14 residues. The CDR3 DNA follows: TGTGCCAGCAGGCGACTAGCGGGAGCCCACGAGCAGTACTTC. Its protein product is CASRRLAGAHEQYF.

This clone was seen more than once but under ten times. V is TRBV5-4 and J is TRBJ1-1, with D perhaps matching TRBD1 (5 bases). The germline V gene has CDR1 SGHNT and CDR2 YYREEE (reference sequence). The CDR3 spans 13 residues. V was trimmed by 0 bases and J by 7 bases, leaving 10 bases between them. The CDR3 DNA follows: TGTGCCAGCAGCTTGGGGCAGGGCAATGAAGCTTTCTTT. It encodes CASSLGQGNEAFF. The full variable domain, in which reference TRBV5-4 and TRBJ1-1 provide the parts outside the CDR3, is ETGVTQSPTHLIKTRGQQVTLRCSSQSGHNTVSWYQQALGQGPQFIFQYYREEENGRGNFPPRFSGLQFPNYSSELNVNALELDDSALYLCASSLGQGNEAFFGQGTRLTVV.